This TCR beta chain is from a study of radiation and T cells in renal cell carcinoma. Study-wide findings and caveats: In blood, top tumor clones expanded by 2 weeks, shrinking by 4.

V was cut by 4 bases and J by 8 bases, with 17 bases left in between. The CDR3 has 15 amino acids. Germline CDR1 is MNHNS and CDR2 is SASEGT. Of note for this clone: Its antigen is not identified.

The table came from immunoSEQ multiplex PCR; TCRdb's copy has only in-frame clones and leaves some out. The sample has about 50,000 clones, approximately 80% seen once; the top ten hold about 33%. Time point indicated: baseline pretreatment blood. Treatment given: 15 Gy SBRT to primary tumor, nephrectomy 4 weeks later. Serial blood draws occurred at baseline and 2 and 4 weeks post-SBRT. The sequencing here drew on blood, taken from a patient whose treatment included radiotherapy and nephrectomy. The receptor was isolated from a woman in her sixties or seventies with renal cell carcinoma. The rearrangement uses TRBV6-1 and TRBJ2-2; possible D gene TRBD1, 5 bases. CDR3 in amino acids: CASSVPSRVSGELFF. CDR3 bases: TGTGCCAGCAGTGTCCCGAGCAGGGTCTCTGGGGAGCTGTTTTTT.